A selection of T cell receptor beta chains follows, all from one sample in a study of cytomegalovirus exposure and HLA in healthy donors. Here immunoSEQ multiplex PCR was the method, and the copy in TCRdb shows in-frame clones only, minus some. The sample records about 210,000 clones, 82% being singletons. Sequenced input: PBMCs. The origin of the receptors is a man aged 40-50 years in good health and CMV-seropositive. The CDR3 runs from the conserved cysteine through the conserved F or W. Each record gives: CDR3 protein, CDR3 DNA, clone size, D gene, J gene, V gene. D genes are given only for firm matches. The listing skips clone size in some rows; elsewhere it reads once, few, many or a size class.

CDR3 protein: CSVGQGVETQYF
CDR3 DNA: TGCAGCGTTGGACAGGGGGTGGAGACCCAATACTTC
clone size: -
D gene: TRBD1
J gene: TRBJ2-5
V gene: TRBV29-1

CDR3 protein: CASSQGAGTDTQYF
CDR3 DNA: TGCGCCAGCAGCCAAGGGGCAGGCACAGATACGCAGTATTTT
clone size: -
D gene: -
J gene: TRBJ2-3
V gene: TRBV4-1

CDR3 protein: CASIYRIGQGKGYTF
CDR3 DNA: TGCGCCAGCATCTACCGTATCGGACAGGGGAAGGGCTACACCTTC
clone size: once
D gene: TRBD1
J gene: TRBJ1-2
V gene: TRBV10-2

CDR3 protein: CASRRRQGASGANVLTF
CDR3 DNA: TGTGCCAGCCGACGAAGGCAGGGTGCCTCTGGGGCCAACGTCCTGACTTTC
clone size: -
D gene: -
J gene: TRBJ2-6
V gene: TRBV2

CDR3 protein: CASSGRQGSYEQYF
CDR3 DNA: TGTGCCAGCAGCGGACGACAGGGGAGCTACGAGCAGTACTTC
clone size: -
D gene: TRBD1
J gene: TRBJ2-7
V gene: TRBV9

CDR3 protein: CASSPTTGGQETQYF
CDR3 DNA: TGTGCCAGCAGCCCTACCACAGGGGGTCAAGAGACCCAGTACTTC
clone size: once
D gene: TRBD1
J gene: TRBJ2-5
V gene: TRBV7-9

CDR3 protein: CASSLSRQGWNQPQHF
CDR3 DNA: TGTGCCAGCTCACTAAGTAGACAGGGTTGGAATCAGCCCCAGCATTTT
clone size: -
D gene: TRBD1
J gene: TRBJ1-5
V gene: TRBV18

CDR3 protein: CASSGGSSYNEQFF
CDR3 DNA: TGTGCCAGCAGTGGCGGGAGCTCCTACAATGAGCAGTTCTTC
clone size: -
D gene: TRBD2
J gene: TRBJ2-1
V gene: TRBV25-1

CDR3 protein: CASSFTGSAYEQYF
CDR3 DNA: TGTGCCAGCAGCTTCACAGGGAGCGCCTACGAGCAGTACTTC
clone size: -
D gene: -
J gene: TRBJ2-7
V gene: TRBV7-9

CDR3 protein: CASSLEPGLPLYEQYF
CDR3 DNA: TGCGCCAGCAGCTTAGAACCGGGTCTTCCCCTCTACGAGCAGTACTTC
clone size: -
D gene: -
J gene: TRBJ2-7
V gene: TRBV5-1